This entry lists 12 T cell receptor beta chains sequenced from one sample in a study of T cell repertoires in cytomegalovirus infection. TCRdb ran MiXCR on the reads and lists one entry per CDR3 protein. Among roughly 760,000 distinct CDR3 sequences, about a third were seen once, and the ten largest hold more than 2.5%. Sequenced input: PBMCs. The receptors here all came from a human donor in good health (CMV status not recorded). Some clones in this sample may be carry-over from other donors' samples.

This clonotype was observed at least ten times. The chain is built from TRBV7-2 and TRBJ2-1, with 9 bases fitting TRBD2. Germline trimming cut 4 bases from V and 9 bases from J; bases unmatched to any gene: 7. Germline V gene data show CDR1 as SGHTA and CDR2 as FQGNSA. CDR3 length equals 14 residues. CDR3 in amino acids: CASSSPREGIEQFF. CDR3 DNA sequence: TGTGCCAGCAGCTCCCCGCGGGAGGGCATTGAGCAGTTCTTC. The variable domain in full, completed from reference TRBV7-2 and TRBJ2-1, reads GAGVSQSPSNKVTEKGKDVELRCDPISGHTALYWYRQSLGQGLEFLIYFQGNSAPDKSGLPSDRFSAERTGGSVSTLTIQRTQQEDSAVYLCASSSPREGIEQFFGPGTRLTVL.

CDR3 in DNA: TGTGCCAGTATCCAGGGCTCAACTGGCTACACCTTC. Residues: CASIQGSTGYTF. J is TRBJ1-2 and V is TRBV19; weak D call: TRBD1 (5 bases). The V end lost 7 bases, the J end lost 7 bases, and 13 bases lay between the germline ends. Germline V gene data show CDR1 as LNHDA and CDR2 as SQIVND (reference sequence). The CDR3 covers 12 residues.

Here the CDR3 DNA reads TGCAGCGCCGGCGCTAATGAAAAACTGTTTTTT. Translating gives CSAGANEKLFF. The chain carries TRBV29-1 and TRBJ1-4, with D unresolved. CDR1 is SQVTM and CDR2 is ANQGSEA in the germline V gene. The V gene lost 7 bases and the J gene lost 3 bases, with 6 bases spanning the gap. There are 11 residues in the CDR3.

The sample holds a few counts of this clonotype. This chain connects TRBV29-1 to TRBJ1-2; TRBD1 aligns across 9 bases. The V and J ends lost 5 bases and 6 bases, in that order; junction bases with no gene match: 4. Germline assignment: CDR1 SQVTM and CDR2 ANQGSEA. The CDR3 sequence is 12 residues long. The DNA of the CDR3 is TGCAGCGTTATGGACAGGGGCCATGGCTACACCTTC. The encoded protein is CSVMDRGHGYTF. The full variable domain, rest sourced from reference TRBV29-1 and TRBJ1-2, is SAVISQKPSRDICQRGTSLTIQCQVDSQVTMMFWYRQQPGQSLTLIATANQGSEATYESGFVIDKFPISRPNLTFSTLTVSNMSPEDSSIYLCSVMDRGHGYTFGSGTRLTVV.

This chain uses TRBV6-2 or TRBV6-3 with TRBJ1-1; D perhaps matches TRBD1 (5 bases). Trimming took 4 bases from V and 4 from J, leaving 19 bases between them. Germline V gene data show CDR1 as MNHEY and CDR2 as SVGEGT. CDR3 length: 16 residues. The CDR3 reads CASSFTAPGESTEAFF. CDR3 DNA sequence: TGTGCCAGCAGTTTCACTGCCCCGGGGGAGAGCACTGAAGCTTTCTTT.

Notes on this clonotype: A much larger clone differs from this one at a single base, so this may be a read error. Because the CDR3 is missing its conserved closing phenylalanine or tryptophan, this is likely a read error. The chain couples TRBV28 to TRBJ1-2; the match to TRBD1 covers 9 bases. The CDR3 length is 13 residues. Germline V gives CDR1 MDHEN, CDR2 SYDVKM. The V segment lost 6 bases and the J segment 6 bases; nucleotides outside the gene matches: 5. CDR3 sequence reads: CASRIQGANGYTL. For the CDR3, the DNA is TGTGCCAGCAGGATACAGGGGGCGAATGGCTACACCTTA.

This clonotype has more than one count but fewer than ten. The chain links TRBV4-1 to TRBJ2-1, with TRBD2 matching over 10 bases. CDR1 and CDR2 from the germline V gene are MGHRA and YSYEKL. This CDR3 has 23 amino acids. Trimming took 4 bases from V and 0 from J; bases not matched to a gene: 24. The CDR3 protein is CASSRLTRTSGSDHQSSYNEQFF. The CDR3 DNA sequence: TGCGCCAGCAGCCGACTAACTCGGACTAGCGGCTCGGATCATCAGAGCTCCTACAATGAGCAGTTCTTC.

This rearrangement joins TRBV27 to TRBJ2-3, with 10 bases matching TRBD2. The germline V gene encodes CDR1 MNHEY and CDR2 SMNVEV (reference sequence). Unmatched junction bases numbered 9, after V lost 5 bases and J lost 7 bases. This CDR3 is built from 15 residues. CDR3 nucleotide sequence: TGTGCCAGCAGTCCCAGGACTAGCGGTCTGAATACGCAGTATTTT. Translating it yields CASSPRTSGLNTQYF.

V and J are TRBV20-1 and TRBJ1-1; 9 bases line up with TRBD1. Germline trimming cut 8 bases from V and 0 bases from J; bases unmatched to any gene: 7. The CDR3 runs to 14 residues. The V gene's germline CDR1 is DFQATT and CDR2 SNEGSKA (reference sequence). The CDR3: CSSKQGAVNTEAFF. CDR3 sequence (DNA): TGCAGTTCCAAACAGGGGGCGGTGAACACTGAAGCTTTCTTT.

The chain joins TRBV7-9 to TRBJ1-2, with a possible D match to TRBD1 (5 bases). V dropped 6 bases and J dropped 5 bases, with 19 bases sitting between them. Per germline, CDR1 SEHNR and CDR2 FQNEAQ (reference sequence). This CDR3 spans 15 amino acids. The DNA of the CDR3 is TGTGCCAGCAGTCTCGGGGTACAGGAGAGGTATGGCTACACCTTC. Amino acid sequence: CASSLGVQERYGYTF.

The chain couples TRBV12-3 or TRBV12-4 to TRBJ1-5; 7 nucleotides match TRBD1. J was trimmed by 4 bases and V by 5 bases; bases with no gene match: 11. This CDR3 spans 16 amino acids. As DNA, the CDR3 is TGTGCCAGCAGTCCCAACATCAGGGGGTCTAATCAGCCCCAGCATTTT. Translation gives CASSPNIRGSNQPQHF.

This clonotype appeared a few times. The chain recombines TRBV7-2 with TRBJ1-5; TRBD1 might be the D (6 bases). With 5 bases removed from V and 7 bases from J, the gap between germline ends came to 15 bases. Germline CDR1 and CDR2: SGHTA and FQGNSA. The CDR3 extends over 14 amino acids. The CDR3 coding sequence is TGTGCCAGCAGCCCCAAGTCCCAGGGGCAGCCCCAGCATTTT. This codes for CASSPKSQGQPQHF.